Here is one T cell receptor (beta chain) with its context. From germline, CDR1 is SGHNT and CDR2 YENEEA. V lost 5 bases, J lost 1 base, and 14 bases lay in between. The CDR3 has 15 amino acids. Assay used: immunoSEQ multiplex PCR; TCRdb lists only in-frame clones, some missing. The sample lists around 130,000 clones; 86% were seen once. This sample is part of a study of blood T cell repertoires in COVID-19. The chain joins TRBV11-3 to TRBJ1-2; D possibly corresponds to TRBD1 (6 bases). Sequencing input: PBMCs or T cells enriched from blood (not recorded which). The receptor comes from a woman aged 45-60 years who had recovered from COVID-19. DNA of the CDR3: TGTGCCAGCAGCCCCGCAGGGACAATTAACTATGGCTACACCTTC. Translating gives CASSPAGTINYGYTF.